The T cell receptor (beta chain) described here comes from a study of cytomegalovirus exposure and HLA in healthy donors. A remark on this clone: Its matching antigen is unknown.

Primers: 60 Vbeta forward and 13 Jbeta reverse. The protocol was immunoSEQ multiplex PCR, while the TCRdb copy is restricted to in-frame clones and leaves out a portion. The sample shows about 160,000 clones, about 85% of them seen only once. Study results and limitations: The classifier, whose performance was assessed in both the original and validation cohorts, reportedly diagnosed cytomegalovirus status with high specificity and sensitivity.

Trimming cost V 0 bases and J 7 bases; bases outside gene matches: 9. There are 16 residues in the CDR3. Germline CDR1 and CDR2: SGDLS and YYNGEE. What was sequenced was PBMCs. This TCR came from a man between 18 and 35 years old in good health and CMV-seropositive. The chain uses TRBV9 and TRBJ2-1; TRBD2 aligns across 8 bases. CDR3 nucleotides: TGTGCCAGCAGCGTAGCTGGGGCTAGCGGGCGTAATGAGCAGTTCTTC. Translating it yields CASSVAGASGRNEQFF.